A single sample gave rise to the 6 T cell receptor beta chains below, sequenced in a study of tumor-infiltrating lymphocytes in primary liver carcinoma (dated 2017 in TCRdb). Sequencing used an Illumina HiSeq 2500. A constant-region primer and ProtoScript II reverse transcriptase were used to reverse-transcribe TCRbeta-specific cDNA from around 540 ng total RNA. Construction of the TCRbeta libraries relied on three nested rounds of multiplex PCR, following a slightly modified ARM-PCR procedure. The first two PCR rounds used multiplex TRBV1-TRBV30 forward primers with a Cbeta reverse primer, each for about 11 cycles. TCRdb trimmed the raw reads at Q25, called clones with MiXCR and kept productive beta chains. Every distinct CDR3 protein forms one entry, paired with its most common genes and DNA. Here the sample has 310,000 or so distinct CDR3 sequences; around three fifths occur a single time. The top ten constitute around 15% of the sample.

RNA from unsorted whole blood was extracted with TRIzol reagent, and germline DNA was obtained with the DNeasy Blood & Tissue kit. The sample taken for sequencing was peripheral blood. These TCRs come from a woman aged 25-40 years with primary liver carcinoma and hepatitis B virus infection.

A note on this clonotype: A much more abundant neighbour one base away suggests this may be a read error. The chain joins TRBV6-5 to TRBJ1-1; the D is unclear. V dropped 0 bases and J dropped 1 base, with 3 bases sitting between them. Germline V lookup: CDR1 MNHEY, CDR2 SVGAGI. CDR3 length equals 13 residues. CDR3 sequence reads: CASSYSTNTEAFF. CDR3 in DNA: TGTGCCAGCAGTTACTCCACGAACACTGAAGCTTTCTTT.

This clonotype turned up a few times. The chain has TRBV12-3 or TRBV12-4 and TRBJ2-3; the D gene could be TRBD1 or TRBD2 (5 bases each). The CDR3 is 15 amino acids. The V and J ends lost 8 bases and 7 bases respectively, with 22 bases between them. This chain's CDR3 is CASGGNGRPGYTQYF. The CDR3 DNA follows: TGTGCCAGCGGGGGAAACGGACGGCCGGGGTATACGCAGTATTTT.

Notes on this clonotype: One end of the junction fails to match germline, which may point to a read error. The rearrangement links TRBV4-3 to TRBJ2-1; no firm D call. Looked up from germline, CDR1 is LGHNA and CDR2 is YSLEER. The CDR3 loop spans 13 amino acids. The CDR3 loop reads CTSSQERSREQFF. As DNA, the CDR3 is TGCACCAGCAGCCAAGAGAGGTCCAGAGAGCAGTTCTTC.

The chain uses TRBV14 and TRBJ2-7, with 9 positions matching TRBD1. Germline-derived CDR1 and CDR2 are SGHDN and FVKESK. This CDR3 contains 17 residues. J was trimmed by 5 bases and V by 0 bases; bases with no gene match: 11. The CDR3 DNA follows: TGTGCCAGCAGCCAAGATGGACAGGGGATCAGGTTCCACGAGCAGTACTTC. The encoded protein is CASSQDGQGIRFHEQYF.

The gene calls are TRBV7-9 and TRBJ2-4; D may be TRBD2 (7 bases). The V gene's germline CDR1 is SEHNR and CDR2 FQNEAQ (reference sequence). The CDR3 runs 17 residues. V was trimmed by 5 bases and J by 2 bases, leaving 19 bases between them. The chain's CDR3 is CASSPGAGVGSKNIQYF. Written as DNA, the CDR3 is TGTGCCAGCAGCCCAGGGGCGGGAGTAGGATCCAAAAACATTCAGTACTTC.

Comments on this clonotype: One base away lies a much larger clone, so this may be a sequencing read error. The rearrangement links TRBV6-6 to TRBJ2-7; D may be TRBD1 or TRBD2 (5 bases each). The CDR3 covers 15 residues. Trimming cost V 5 bases and J 5 bases, with 19 bases left between them. Looked up from germline, CDR1 is MNHNY and CDR2 is SVGAGI (reference sequence). The CDR3 spells CASSGRDAGRNEQYF. Written as DNA, the CDR3 is TGTGCCAGCAGTGGACGGGACGCAGGACGGAACGAGCAGTACTTC.